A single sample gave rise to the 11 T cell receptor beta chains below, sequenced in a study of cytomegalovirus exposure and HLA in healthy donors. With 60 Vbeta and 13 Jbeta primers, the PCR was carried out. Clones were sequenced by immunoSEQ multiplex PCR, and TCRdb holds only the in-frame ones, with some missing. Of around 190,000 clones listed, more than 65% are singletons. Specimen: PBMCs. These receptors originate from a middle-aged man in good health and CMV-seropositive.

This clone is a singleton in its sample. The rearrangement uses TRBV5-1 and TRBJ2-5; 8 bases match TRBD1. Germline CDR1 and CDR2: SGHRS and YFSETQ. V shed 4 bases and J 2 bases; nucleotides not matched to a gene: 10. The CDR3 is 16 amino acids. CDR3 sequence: CASSLMRTGRQETQYF. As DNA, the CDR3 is TGCGCCAGCAGCCTGATGAGGACAGGGCGTCAAGAGACCCAGTACTTC. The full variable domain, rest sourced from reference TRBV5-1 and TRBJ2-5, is KAGVTQTPRYLIKTRGQQVTLSCSPISGHRSVSWYQQTPGQGLQFLFEYFSETQRNKGNFPGRFSGRQFSNSRSEMNVSTLELGDSALYLCASSLMRTGRQETQYFGPGTRLLVL.

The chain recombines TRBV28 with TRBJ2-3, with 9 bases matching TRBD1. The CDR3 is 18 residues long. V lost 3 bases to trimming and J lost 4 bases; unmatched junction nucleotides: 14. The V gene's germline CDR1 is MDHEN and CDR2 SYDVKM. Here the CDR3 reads CASSFGLTGTGRADTQYF. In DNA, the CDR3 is TGTGCCAGCAGTTTCGGCCTGACTGGGACAGGGAGAGCAGATACGCAGTATTTT. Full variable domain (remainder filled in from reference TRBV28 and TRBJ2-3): DVKVTQSSRYLVKRTGEKVFLECVQDMDHENMFWYRQDPGLGLRLIYFSYDVKMKEKGDIPEGYSVSREKKERFSLILESASTNQTSMYLCASSFGLTGTGRADTQYFGPGTRLTVL.

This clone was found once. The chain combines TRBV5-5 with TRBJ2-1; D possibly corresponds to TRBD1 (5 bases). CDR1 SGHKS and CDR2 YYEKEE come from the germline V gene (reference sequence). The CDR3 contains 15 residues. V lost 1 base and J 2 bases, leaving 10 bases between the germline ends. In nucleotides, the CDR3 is TGTGCCAGCAGCTTGCAAGGGGAAACCTACAATGAGCAGTTCTTC. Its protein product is CASSLQGETYNEQFF. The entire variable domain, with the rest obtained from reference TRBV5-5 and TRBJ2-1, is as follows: DAGVTQSPTHLIKTRGQQVTLRCSPISGHKSVSWYQQVLGQGPQFIFQYYEKEERGRGNFPDRFSARQFPNYSSELNVNALLLGDSALYLCASSLQGETYNEQFFGPGTRLTVL.

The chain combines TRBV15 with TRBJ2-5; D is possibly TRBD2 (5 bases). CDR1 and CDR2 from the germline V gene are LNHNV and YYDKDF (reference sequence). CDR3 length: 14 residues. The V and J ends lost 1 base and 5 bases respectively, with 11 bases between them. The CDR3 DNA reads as TGTGCCACCAGCAGAGTTGGGAGCCGGGAGACCCAGTACTTC. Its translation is CATSRVGSRETQYF.

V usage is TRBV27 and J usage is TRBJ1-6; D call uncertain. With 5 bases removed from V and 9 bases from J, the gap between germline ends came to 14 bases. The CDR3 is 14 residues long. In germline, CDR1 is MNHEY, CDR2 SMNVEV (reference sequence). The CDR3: CASSLPAGGSPLHF. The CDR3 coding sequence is TGTGCCAGCAGTCTCCCCGCGGGAGGTTCACCCCTCCACTTT.

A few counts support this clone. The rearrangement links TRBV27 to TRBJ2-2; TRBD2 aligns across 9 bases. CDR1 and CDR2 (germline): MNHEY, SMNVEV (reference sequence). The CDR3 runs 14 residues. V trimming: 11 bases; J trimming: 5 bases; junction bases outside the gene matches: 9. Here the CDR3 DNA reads TGTGCCTCCCGCGGGACTAGCAGGACCGGGGAGCTGTTTTTT. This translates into CASRGTSRTGELFF.

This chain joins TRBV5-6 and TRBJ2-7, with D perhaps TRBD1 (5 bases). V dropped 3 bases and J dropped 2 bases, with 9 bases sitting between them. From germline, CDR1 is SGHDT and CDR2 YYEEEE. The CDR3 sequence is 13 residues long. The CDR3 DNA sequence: TGTGCCAGCAGCTCAGGGCCGGCCTACGAGCAGTACTTC. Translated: CASSSGPAYEQYF.

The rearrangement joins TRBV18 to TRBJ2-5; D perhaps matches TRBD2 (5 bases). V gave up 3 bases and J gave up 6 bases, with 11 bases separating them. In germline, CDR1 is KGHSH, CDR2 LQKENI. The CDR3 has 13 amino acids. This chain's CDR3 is CASSPGETQTQYF. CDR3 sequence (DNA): TGTGCCAGCTCACCGGGAGAGACGCAGACCCAGTACTTC.

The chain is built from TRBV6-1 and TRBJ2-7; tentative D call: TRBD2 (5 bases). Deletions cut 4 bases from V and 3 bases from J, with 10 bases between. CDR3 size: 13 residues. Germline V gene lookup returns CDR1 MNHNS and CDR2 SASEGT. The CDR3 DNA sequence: TGTGCCAGCAGTGGACACGGACTCTACGAGCAGTACTTC. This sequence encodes CASSGHGLYEQYF.

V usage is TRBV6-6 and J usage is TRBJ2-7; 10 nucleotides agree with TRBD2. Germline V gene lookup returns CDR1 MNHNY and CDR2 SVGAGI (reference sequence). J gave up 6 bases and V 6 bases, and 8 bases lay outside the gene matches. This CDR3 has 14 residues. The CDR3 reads CASRPKREGAEQYF. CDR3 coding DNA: TGTGCCAGCAGGCCCAAGCGGGAGGGCGCCGAGCAGTACTTC.

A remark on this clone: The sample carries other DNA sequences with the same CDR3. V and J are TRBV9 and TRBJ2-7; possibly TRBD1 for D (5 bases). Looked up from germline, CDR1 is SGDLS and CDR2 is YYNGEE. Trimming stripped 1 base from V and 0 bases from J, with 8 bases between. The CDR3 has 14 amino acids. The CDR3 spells CASSVQGDSYEQYF. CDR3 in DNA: TGTGCCAGCAGCGTACAGGGTGACTCCTACGAGCAGTACTTC.